A selection of T cell receptor beta chains follows, all from one sample in a study of early T cells in non-severe SARS-CoV-2 infection. A single record per CDR3 protein comes from TCRdb applying MiXCR to the 5' RACE reads. The table records roughly 83,000 distinct CDR3 sequences, approximately 12% of them present only once. Sequenced material: whole blood, taken at baseline. The receptor source for this set is an adult who was a healthcare worker with PCR-confirmed SARS-CoV-2 infection or an uninfected control (not recorded which). The CDR3 runs from the conserved cysteine through the conserved F or W. Fields, in order: V gene, clone size, D gene, J gene, CDR3 DNA, CDR3 protein. The D gene is left open where the match is weak. Not all rows give a size; the values are once, few, many and, for expanded clones, a class.

V: TRBV6-4; size: .; D: .; J: TRBJ1-3; DNA: TGTGCCAGCAGTGACGGTTACACCATATATTTT; CDR3: CASSDGYTIYF
V: TRBV2; size: .; D: TRBD1; J: TRBJ2-7; DNA: TGTGCCAGCACCGGGACAGGACTGTACGAGCAGTACTTC; CDR3: CASTGTGLYEQYF
V: TRBV20-1; size: .; D: .; J: TRBJ1-2; DNA: TGCAGTGCTAGAGGGGATGTGGCTAACTATGGCTACACCTTC; CDR3: CSARGDVANYGYTF
V: TRBV14; size: .; D: TRBD2; J: TRBJ2-1; DNA: TGTGCCAGCAGCCAGGGGAGGGGGACTAGCGGGTCTGAGCAGCTCTTC; CDR3: CASSQGRGTSGSEQLF
V: TRBV13; size: .; D: .; J: TRBJ1-1; DNA: TGTGCCAGCAGCCCTCTTGGGACAAGCATGAACACTGAAGCTTTCTTT; CDR3: CASSPLGTSMNTEAFF
V: TRBV6-6; size: many; D: .; J: TRBJ1-5; DNA: TGTGCCAGCAGTTACTCTGACGGCTACAATCAGCCCCAGCATTTT; CDR3: CASSYSDGYNQPQHF
V: TRBV18; size: .; D: TRBD1; J: TRBJ1-5; DNA: TGTGCCAGCTCACCGGGACAGGGAACTAGCAATCAGCCCCAGCATTTT; CDR3: CASSPGQGTSNQPQHF
V: TRBV6-6; size: many; D: TRBD1; J: TRBJ1-5; DNA: TGTGCCAGCTTAAACACCGCGGGACCAGGGGGATCTCAGCCCCAGCATTTT; CDR3: CASLNTAGPGGSQPQHF
V: TRBV11-2; size: .; D: TRBD1; J: TRBJ2-7; DNA: TGTGCCAGCAGCTCCCATCCGAGGGACAGGGGAAGGTACGAGCAGTACTTC; CDR3: CASSSHPRDRGRYEQYF
V: TRBV6-2/TRBV6-3; size: .; D: TRBD1; J: TRBJ1-1; DNA: TGTGCCAGCAGCCGACCGGGACAGCCTGAAGCTTTCTTT; CDR3: CASSRPGQPEAFF
V: TRBV20-1; size: .; D: TRBD2; J: TRBJ2-3; DNA: TGCAGTGCTAGGGGACTAGCGGCGCTCACAGATACGCAGTATTTT; CDR3: CSARGLAALTDTQYF
V: TRBV2; size: few; D: .; J: TRBJ2-1; DNA: TGTGCCAGCAGTGAGGCAAGGGGTGTTTCCTACAATGAGCAGTTCTTC; CDR3: CASSEARGVSYNEQFF
V: TRBV18; size: .; D: .; J: TRBJ2-7; DNA: TGTGCCAGCTCACCTTCAAGCTTTAATTTATTGGGATACGAGCAGTACTTC; CDR3: CASSPSSFNLLGYEQYF
V: TRBV7-9; size: .; D: .; J: TRBJ2-7; DNA: TGTGCCAGCAGCCCCCGAGACCGACCCCTCTACGAGCAGTACTTC; CDR3: CASSPRDRPLYEQYF
V: TRBV5-1; size: .; D: TRBD1; J: TRBJ2-7; DNA: TGCGCCAGCAGCCCCGGCCGGACAGGGGGCCACGAGCAGTACTTC; CDR3: CASSPGRTGGHEQYF
V: TRBV20-1; size: many; D: TRBD2; J: TRBJ2-7; DNA: TGCAGTGCTAGTAGCGGGGCCTCCTACGAGCAGTACTTC; CDR3: CSASSGASYEQYF
V: TRBV24-1; size: .; D: .; J: TRBJ2-2; DNA: TGTGCCACCAGTGATTCACCCGGACAGAACACCGGGGAGCTGTTTTTT; CDR3: CATSDSPGQNTGELFF
V: TRBV28; size: few; D: .; J: TRBJ1-5; DNA: TGTGCCAGCAGTTTACGCAGGCGGAGCAATCAGCCCCAGCATTTT; CDR3: CASSLRRRSNQPQHF
V: TRBV3-1; size: few; D: TRBD2; J: TRBJ2-1; DNA: TGTGCCAGCAGCCAAGTAATGGTGGGAGGGAACAATGAGCAGTTCTTC; CDR3: CASSQVMVGGNNEQFF
V: TRBV11-2; size: few; D: .; J: TRBJ2-7; DNA: TGTGCCAGCAGCTTAGCTCAAGGTGGACCTTACGAGCAGTACTTC; CDR3: CASSLAQGGPYEQYF
V: TRBV23-1; size: .; D: TRBD2; J: TRBJ2-1; DNA: TGCGCCAGCAGTCAATCCAAAGCGGGAGAGACCGACAATGAGCAGTTCTTC; CDR3: CASSQSKAGETDNEQFF
V: TRBV14; size: .; D: .; J: TRBJ2-7; DNA: TGTGCCAGCAGCCCGTTTCCCGGCAGGCCTAATTACGAGCAGTACTTC; CDR3: CASSPFPGRPNYEQYF
V: TRBV12-3/TRBV12-4; size: few; D: .; J: TRBJ1-6; DNA: TGTGCCAGCAGTTTAGGGCGGTATAATTCACCCCTCCACTTT; CDR3: CASSLGRYNSPLHF
V: TRBV30; size: few; D: .; J: TRBJ2-3; DNA: TGTGCCTGGAGTGACAGGCTCCTCACAGATACGCAGTATTTT; CDR3: CAWSDRLLTDTQYF
V: TRBV7-2; size: .; D: .; J: TRBJ2-3; DNA: TGTGCCAGCAGCTTAGCGGGGGGTCATTCGCAGTATTTT; CDR3: CASSLAGGHSQYF
V: TRBV24-1; size: .; D: .; J: TRBJ2-7; DNA: TGTGCCACCAGTGATCCCGGCCTCTACGAGCAGTACTTC; CDR3: CATSDPGLYEQYF
V: TRBV5-1; size: .; D: .; J: TRBJ2-7; DNA: TGCGCCAGCAGCCTCGACGGGAACTACGAGCAGTACTTC; CDR3: CASSLDGNYEQYF
V: TRBV6-1; size: few; D: .; J: TRBJ1-2; DNA: TGTGCCAGCAGGAGTCAAATGGAGTGGTATGGCTACACCTTC; CDR3: CASRSQMEWYGYTF
V: TRBV2; size: few; D: TRBD2; J: TRBJ2-1; DNA: TGTGCCAGCAGTGGACTAGCGGGAAGGGAACCCTACAATGAGCAGTTCTTC; CDR3: CASSGLAGREPYNEQFF
V: TRBV7-2; size: .; D: .; J: TRBJ1-5; DNA: TGTGCCAGCAGCTTAGAGGCGGAACTAAATCAGCCCCAGCATTTT; CDR3: CASSLEAELNQPQHF
V: TRBV12-3/TRBV12-4; size: few; D: .; J: TRBJ1-3; DNA: TGTGCCAGCACCAAACCCCCGGTGACAGCGAGAAACACCATATATTTT; CDR3: CASTKPPVTARNTIYF
V: TRBV20-1; size: .; D: TRBD1; J: TRBJ1-1; DNA: TGCAGTGCTAGTTTTGCCAGGGGGCACGATACTGAAGCTTTCTTT; CDR3: CSASFARGHDTEAFF
V: TRBV18; size: few; D: .; J: TRBJ2-7; DNA: TGTGCCAGCTCACCTATAGGTTGGGAGCAGTACTTC; CDR3: CASSPIGWEQYF
V: TRBV6-6; size: few; D: .; J: TRBJ1-5; DNA: TGTGCCAGCAGTTACCCTTGGCAAGGGATGAGCAATCAGCCCCAGCATTTT; CDR3: CASSYPWQGMSNQPQHF
V: TRBV5-6; size: .; D: .; J: TRBJ2-1; DNA: TGTGCCAGCAGCTTGGCATCCGGGGGGCACACCTTCTACAATGAGCAGTTCTTC; CDR3: CASSLASGGHTFYNEQFF
V: TRBV19; size: .; D: TRBD2; J: TRBJ2-1; DNA: TGTGCCAGTAGTATAGTAAGGGCGGGAGTTGGGTACAATGAGCAGTTCTTC; CDR3: CASSIVRAGVGYNEQFF
V: TRBV9; size: many; D: TRBD2; J: TRBJ2-1; DNA: TGTGCCAGCAGCCCCGGACTAGCTAGTGAGCAGTTCTTC; CDR3: CASSPGLASEQFF
V: TRBV12-3/TRBV12-4; size: few; D: .; J: TRBJ2-5; DNA: TGTGCCAGCAGCATCCGACAGGTACAAGAGACCCAGTACTTC; CDR3: CASSIRQVQETQYF
V: TRBV11-2; size: few; D: .; J: TRBJ1-5; DNA: TGTGCCAGCAGCTTAGGGGGGGCCGAGGAGTGGCCCCAGCATTTT; CDR3: CASSLGGAEEWPQHF
V: TRBV5-8; size: few; D: TRBD2; J: TRBJ2-5; DNA: TGTGCCAGCAGCCCCGGACTAGCGGGGCGCTTCCAAGAGACCCAGTACTTC; CDR3: CASSPGLAGRFQETQYF
V: TRBV4-1; size: .; D: TRBD1; J: TRBJ1-2; DNA: TGCGCCAGCAGCAATAGACAGGGTGGTAACTATGGCTACACCTTC; CDR3: CASSNRQGGNYGYTF
V: TRBV11-2; size: .; D: .; J: TRBJ1-4; DNA: TGTGCCAGCAGCGTGCAGGGGTTCACTAATGAAAAACTGTTTTTT; CDR3: CASSVQGFTNEKLFF
V: TRBV5-6; size: .; D: .; J: TRBJ2-3; DNA: TGTGCCAGCACCTGGGGGACAGATACGCAGTATTTT; CDR3: CASTWGTDTQYF
V: TRBV5-1; size: few; D: TRBD1; J: TRBJ1-4; DNA: TGCGCCAGCAGCTCAGGGGGGACTGCAACTAATGAAAAACTGTTTTTT; CDR3: CASSSGGTATNEKLFF
V: TRBV7-9; size: .; D: .; J: TRBJ1-6; DNA: TGTGCCAGCAGCTTTACCCAGGGAGCTGGTTCACCCCTCCACTTT; CDR3: CASSFTQGAGSPLHF
V: TRBV24-1; size: .; D: TRBD2; J: TRBJ2-3; DNA: TGTGCCACCAGTGAGGCTCAAGCGGGAGGGCCAGATACGCAGTATTTT; CDR3: CATSEAQAGGPDTQYF
V: TRBV28; size: many; D: TRBD1; J: TRBJ1-2; DNA: TGTGCCAGCAGAACGACAGGGGGCACCTATGGCTACACCTTC; CDR3: CASRTTGGTYGYTF
V: TRBV12-3/TRBV12-4; size: .; D: .; J: TRBJ2-2; DNA: TGTGCCAGCAGTTCAGTTCCCCGATCCACCGGGGAGCTGTTTTTT; CDR3: CASSSVPRSTGELFF
V: TRBV11-2; size: few; D: .; J: TRBJ1-3; DNA: TGTGCCAGCAGCTTACTTGCCCGGACTTCTGGAAACACCATATATTTT; CDR3: CASSLLARTSGNTIYF
V: TRBV2; size: few; D: .; J: TRBJ2-7; DNA: TGTGCCAGCAGTGAAGAGGGCTCCTACGAGCAGTACTTC; CDR3: CASSEEGSYEQYF
V: TRBV5-1; size: .; D: .; J: TRBJ2-3; DNA: TGCGCCAGCAGCCCCGTTATCACAGATACGCAGTATTTT; CDR3: CASSPVITDTQYF
V: TRBV28; size: .; D: .; J: TRBJ1-3; DNA: TGTGCCAGCAGTTTATCTTGGGGATCTGGAAACACCATATATTTT; CDR3: CASSLSWGSGNTIYF
V: TRBV9; size: many; D: .; J: TRBJ2-1; DNA: TGTGCCAGCAGCACCCGCGGGGTTGTCGGCAATGAGCAGTTCTTC; CDR3: CASSTRGVVGNEQFF
V: TRBV7-3; size: many; D: TRBD2; J: TRBJ2-2; DNA: TGTGCCAGCAGCCTGACCGGGAGGGTCACCGGGGAGCTGTTTTTT; CDR3: CASSLTGRVTGELFF